This T cell receptor beta chain was obtained from a study of CD4+ T cells in melanoma. Findings and limits, study-wide: CD8+ T cell, macrophage and B cell function reportedly correlated with neoantigen-specific CD4+ T cells.

Germline V lookup: CDR1 MGHRA, CDR2 YSYEKL. CDR3 length: 12 amino acids. Trimming took off 1 base at V and 7 bases at J, with 2 bases between the two ends. This clone appeared once. As yet, its antigen is unknown. The table came from immunoSEQ multiplex PCR; TCRdb's copy has only in-frame clones and leaves some out. Seen here are under 20,000 clones, 83% observed once, and the top ten hold around 4.7%. The chain couples TRBV4-1 to TRBJ1-6; D is uncertain. The sample taken for sequencing was cells from a culture (not recorded whether cultured in vitro). The clonotype comes from a human donor with melanoma. The CDR3 sequence: CASSQGNSPLHF. The CDR3 nucleotides are TGCGCCAGCAGCCAAGGAAATTCACCCCTCCACTTT.